Listed below are T cell receptor beta chains from one sample, sequenced in a study of regulatory T cells in long-lasting Graves disease. TCRdb re-analysed the multiplex PCR reads in MiXCR, keeping a single row per CDR3 protein. The table has about 440,000 distinct CDR3 sequences, 15% seen once. The data also belong to a second study, concerning T cells in Graves' hyperthyroidism and ophthalmopathy.

Sequencing was performed on peripheral blood mononuclear cells (PBMCs), taken at new diagnosis, from a patient treated with antithyroid drugs. Source of these receptors: a woman in her 30s with Graves disease. CDR3s leave out the opening cysteine and the closing phenylalanine or tryptophan. D genes are given only for firm matches.

v_gene	j_gene	d_gene	CDR3aa
TRBV5-1	TRBJ2-1	-	ASSLGLAARIEQF
TRBV27	TRBJ2-2	TRBD1	ASSHDRGYTGELF
TRBV29-1	TRBJ2-7	TRBD2	SVEGLAGVIGEQY
TRBV13	TRBJ2-3	TRBD2	ASSPRAGGGSDTQY
TRBV9	TRBJ2-3	-	ASSVSKGRSPDTQY
TRBV27	TRBJ1-5	-	ASGLVALNQPQH
TRBV24-1	TRBJ2-1	-	ATSDLGLRGNEQF
TRBV12-3/TRBV12-4	TRBJ1-5	-	ASSLAEGGQPQH
TRBV18	TRBJ1-2	TRBD1	ASSPQGQGHGYT
TRBV30	TRBJ1-5	-	AWRDKQGGGNQPQH
TRBV7-6	TRBJ2-4	-	ASSLAGLGAPTIQY
TRBV18	TRBJ1-2	-	ASSPQGSNYGYT
TRBV19	TRBJ2-7	-	ASSGGLTRGRTDYEQY
TRBV27	TRBJ2-7	-	ASSLDAGAYEQY
TRBV9	TRBJ2-6	TRBD2	ASSVGLGGRGSGANVLT
TRBV7-9	TRBJ2-7	TRBD2	ASSSQGLADYEQY
TRBV20-1	TRBJ2-2	-	SARQGNTGELF
TRBV27	TRBJ2-3	TRBD2	ASSFGRGRQITDTQY
TRBV3-1	TRBJ1-1	-	ASSQAGTTTEAF
TRBV12-3/TRBV12-4	TRBJ2-5	TRBD2	ASSFRLAGDQETQY
TRBV29-1	TRBJ2-1	-	SVSRRNNEQF
TRBV3-1	TRBJ2-3	-	ASSHLRGDTQY
TRBV20-1	TRBJ1-2	TRBD1	SASPRDRGSYT
TRBV5-1	TRBJ2-7	TRBD2	ASRPPGGTYEQY
TRBV30	TRBJ1-2	-	AWQGLHGYT
TRBV12-3/TRBV12-4	TRBJ1-2	-	ASSLGQDGYT
TRBV5-1	TRBJ2-7	TRBD1	ASSYGTAVTYEQY
TRBV28	TRBJ2-2	-	ASIQTNTGELF
TRBV5-1	TRBJ2-2	-	ASSLTQTTGELF
TRBV20-1	TRBJ2-7	-	SAARQAYEQY
TRBV5-1	TRBJ2-1	TRBD1	ASSTESLPGTGRYNEQF
TRBV29-1	TRBJ2-5	TRBD1	SVDAGGAGETQY
TRBV30	TRBJ2-1	TRBD2	AWSVRAGVSYNEQF
TRBV7-3	TRBJ2-1	-	ASSKWTGPGTNEQF
TRBV7-3	TRBJ2-3	-	ASSLNPGRTYTDTQY
TRBV28	TRBJ1-5	TRBD1	ASSLGGTGGPQH